This TCR beta chain was identified in a study of identical twins. Broader study findings: Cross-sectional statistics, not tracking of the same donors, supported the conclusions.

The CDR3 runs to 13 residues. Germline V gene lookup returns CDR1 SGDLS and CDR2 YYNGEE. Deletions cut 0 bases from V and 6 bases from J, with 6 bases between. With regard to this clonotype: Its specificity is not known.

Carrying unique molecular identifiers, the cDNA also gained a universal primer site through template switching. TCRdb reprocessed the 5' RACE reads with MiXCR, giving one entry per CDR3 protein. Of 520,000 or so distinct CDR3 sequences listed, 22% are singletons. These records were also assigned to another study, of T cells expressing NK-cell markers. This second study says: For several experiments, T cell sorting was restricted to the alpha-beta TCR population by means of an anti-gamma-delta TCR antibody.

The rearrangement links TRBV9 to TRBJ2-2; the D is unclear. This receptor was identified in a woman between 18 and 29 years old in good health. The sequenced sample consisted of CD4+ T cells sorted from blood. CDR3: CASSVAVAGELFF. The CDR3 DNA sequence: TGTGCCAGCAGCGTAGCTGTGGCCGGGGAGCTGTTTTTT.